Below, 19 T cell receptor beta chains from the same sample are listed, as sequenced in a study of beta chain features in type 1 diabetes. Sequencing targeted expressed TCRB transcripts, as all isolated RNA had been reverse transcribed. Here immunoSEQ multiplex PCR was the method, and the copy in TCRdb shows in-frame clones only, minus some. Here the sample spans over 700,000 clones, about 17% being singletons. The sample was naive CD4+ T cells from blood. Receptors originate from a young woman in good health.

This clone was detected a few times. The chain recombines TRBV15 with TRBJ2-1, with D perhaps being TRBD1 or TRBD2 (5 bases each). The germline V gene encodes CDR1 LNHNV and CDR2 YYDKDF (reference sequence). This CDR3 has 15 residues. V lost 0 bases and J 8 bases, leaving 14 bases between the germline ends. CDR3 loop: CATSRDPGTLYEQFF. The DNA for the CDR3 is TGTGCCACCAGCAGAGACCCCGGGACCTTATATGAGCAGTTCTTC.

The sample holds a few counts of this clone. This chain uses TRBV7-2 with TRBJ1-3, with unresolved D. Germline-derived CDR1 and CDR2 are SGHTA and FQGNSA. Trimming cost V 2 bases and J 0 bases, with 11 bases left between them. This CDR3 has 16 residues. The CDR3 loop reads CASSLTFRNSGNTIYF. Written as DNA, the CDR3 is TGTGCCAGCAGCTTAACTTTCCGGAACTCTGGAAACACCATATATTTT.

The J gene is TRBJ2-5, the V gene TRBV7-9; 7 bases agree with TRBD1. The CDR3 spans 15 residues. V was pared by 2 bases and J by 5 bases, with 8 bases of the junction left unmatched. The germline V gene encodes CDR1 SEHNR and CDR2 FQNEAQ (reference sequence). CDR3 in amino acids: CASSLWGQPPETQYF. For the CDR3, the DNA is TGTGCCAGCAGCTTATGGGGACAGCCCCCCGAGACCCAGTACTTC. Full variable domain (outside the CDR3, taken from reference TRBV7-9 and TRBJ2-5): DTGVSQNPRHKITKRGQNVTFRCDPISEHNRLYWYRQTLGQGPEFLTYFQNEAQLEKSRLLSDRFSAERPKGSFSTLEIQRTEQGDSAMYLCASSLWGQPPETQYFGPGTRLLVL.

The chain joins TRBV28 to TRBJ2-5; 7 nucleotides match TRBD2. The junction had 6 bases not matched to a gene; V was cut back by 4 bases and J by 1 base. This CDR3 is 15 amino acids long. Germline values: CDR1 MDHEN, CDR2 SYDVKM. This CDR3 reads CASSSPSGGQETQYF. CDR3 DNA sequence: TGTGCCAGCAGTTCACCTAGCGGAGGCCAAGAGACCCAGTACTTC.

Here the CDR3 reads CASSHPPTSERNEQFF. The CDR3 DNA reads as TGTGCCAGCAGTCACCCCCCCACTAGCGAACGCAATGAGCAGTTCTTC. V and J are TRBV7-2 and TRBJ2-1; TRBD2 matches at 7 bases. This CDR3 is 16 amino acids long. CDR1 is SGHTA, CDR2 FQGNSA, per germline. V trimming: 6 bases; J trimming: 6 bases; junction bases outside the gene matches: 14. Full variable domain (outside the CDR3, taken from reference TRBV7-2 and TRBJ2-1): GAGVSQSPSNKVTEKGKDVELRCDPISGHTALYWYRQSLGQGLEFLIYFQGNSAPDKSGLPSDRFSAERTGGSVSTLTIQRTQQEDSAVYLCASSHPPTSERNEQFFGPGTRLTVL.

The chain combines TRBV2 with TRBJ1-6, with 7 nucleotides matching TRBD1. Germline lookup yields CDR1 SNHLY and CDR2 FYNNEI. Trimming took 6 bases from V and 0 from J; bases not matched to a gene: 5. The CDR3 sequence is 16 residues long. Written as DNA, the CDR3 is TGTGCCAGCAGACTGGACAGGAGCTCCTATAATTCACCCCTCCACTTT. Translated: CASRLDRSSYNSPLHF.

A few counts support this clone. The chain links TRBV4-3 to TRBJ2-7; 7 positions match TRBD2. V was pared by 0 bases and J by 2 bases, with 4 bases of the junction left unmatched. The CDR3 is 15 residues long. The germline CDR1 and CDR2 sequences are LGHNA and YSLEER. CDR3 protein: CASSQDRGEPYEQYF. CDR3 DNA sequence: TGCGCCAGCAGCCAAGATCGGGGGGAGCCCTACGAGCAGTACTTC.

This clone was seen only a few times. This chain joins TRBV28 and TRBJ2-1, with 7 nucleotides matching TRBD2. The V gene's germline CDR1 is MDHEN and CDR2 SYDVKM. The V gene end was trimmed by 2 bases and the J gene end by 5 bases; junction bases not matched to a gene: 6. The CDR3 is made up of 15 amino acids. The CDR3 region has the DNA TGTGCCAGCAGTTTAGTGGCTAGCGGAAACAATGAGCAGTTCTTC. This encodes CASSLVASGNNEQFF.

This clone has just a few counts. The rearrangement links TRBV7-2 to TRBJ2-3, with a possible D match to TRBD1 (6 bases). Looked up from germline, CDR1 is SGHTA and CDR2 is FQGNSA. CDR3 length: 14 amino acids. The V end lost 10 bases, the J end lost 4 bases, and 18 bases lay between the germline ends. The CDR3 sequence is CANTPPHRADTQYF. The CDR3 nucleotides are TGTGCCAACACCCCCCCCCACAGGGCAGATACGCAGTATTTT.

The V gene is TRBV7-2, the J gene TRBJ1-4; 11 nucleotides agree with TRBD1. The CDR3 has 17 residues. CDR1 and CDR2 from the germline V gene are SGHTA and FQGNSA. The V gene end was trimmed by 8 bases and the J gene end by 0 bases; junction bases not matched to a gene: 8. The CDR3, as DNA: TGTGCCAGCTGCCGGGACAGGGGGTCGGCAACTAATGAAAAACTGTTTTTT. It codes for CASCRDRGSATNEKLFF. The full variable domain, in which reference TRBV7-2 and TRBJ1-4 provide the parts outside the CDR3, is GAGVSQSPSNKVTEKGKDVELRCDPISGHTALYWYRQSLGQGLEFLIYFQGNSAPDKSGLPSDRFSAERTGGSVSTLTIQRTQQEDSAVYLCASCRDRGSATNEKLFFGSGTQLSVL.

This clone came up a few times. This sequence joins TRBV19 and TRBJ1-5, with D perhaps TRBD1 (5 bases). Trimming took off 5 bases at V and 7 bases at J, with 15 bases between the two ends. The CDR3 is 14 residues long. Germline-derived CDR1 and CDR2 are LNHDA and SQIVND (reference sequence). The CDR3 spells CASSLGPLKQPQHF. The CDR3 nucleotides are TGTGCCAGTAGTCTGGGGCCTTTAAAACAGCCCCAGCATTTT.

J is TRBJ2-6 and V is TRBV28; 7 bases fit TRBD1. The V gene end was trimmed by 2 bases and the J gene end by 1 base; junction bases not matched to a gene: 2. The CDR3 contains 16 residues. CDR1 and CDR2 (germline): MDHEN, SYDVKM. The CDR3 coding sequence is TGTGCCAGCAGTTTAAACAGGGGTTCTGGGGCCAACGTCCTGACTTTC. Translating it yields CASSLNRGSGANVLTF. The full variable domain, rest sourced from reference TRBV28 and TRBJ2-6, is DVKVTQSSRYLVKRTGEKVFLECVQDMDHENMFWYRQDPGLGLRLIYFSYDVKMKEKGDIPEGYSVSREKKERFSLILESASTNQTSMYLCASSLNRGSGANVLTFGAGSRLTVL.

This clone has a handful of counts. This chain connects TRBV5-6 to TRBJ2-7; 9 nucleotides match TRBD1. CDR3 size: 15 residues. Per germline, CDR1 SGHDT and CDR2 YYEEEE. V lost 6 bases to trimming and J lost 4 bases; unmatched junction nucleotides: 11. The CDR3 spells CASTTATGGFYEQYF. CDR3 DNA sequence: TGTGCCAGCACCACCGCTACAGGGGGCTTTTACGAGCAGTACTTC. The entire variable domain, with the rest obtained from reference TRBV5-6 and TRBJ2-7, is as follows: DAGVTQSPTHLIKTRGQQVTLRCSPKSGHDTVSWYQQALGQGPQFIFQYYEEEERQRGNFPDRFSGHQFPNYSSELNVNALLLGDSALYLCASTTATGGFYEQYFGPGTRLTVT.

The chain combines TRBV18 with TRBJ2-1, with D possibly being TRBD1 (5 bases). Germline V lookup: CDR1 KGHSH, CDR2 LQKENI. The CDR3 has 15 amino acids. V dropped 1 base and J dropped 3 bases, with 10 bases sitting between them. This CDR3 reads CASSPLQGLYNEQFF. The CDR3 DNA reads TGTGCCAGCTCACCACTGCAGGGTCTCTACAATGAGCAGTTCTTC. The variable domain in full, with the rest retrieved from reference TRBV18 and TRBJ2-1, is NAGVMQNPRHLVRRRGQEARLRCSPMKGHSHVYWYRQLPEEGLKFMVYLQKENIIDESGMPKERFSAEFPKEGPSILRIQQVVRGDSAAYFCASSPLQGLYNEQFFGPGTRLTVL.

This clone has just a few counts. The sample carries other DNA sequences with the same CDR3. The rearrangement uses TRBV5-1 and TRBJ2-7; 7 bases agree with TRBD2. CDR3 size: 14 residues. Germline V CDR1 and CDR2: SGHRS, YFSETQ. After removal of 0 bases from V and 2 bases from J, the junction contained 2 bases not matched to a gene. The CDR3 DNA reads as TGCGCCAGCAGCTTGGGAAGCGGGACCTACGAGCAGTACTTC. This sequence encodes CASSLGSGTYEQYF.

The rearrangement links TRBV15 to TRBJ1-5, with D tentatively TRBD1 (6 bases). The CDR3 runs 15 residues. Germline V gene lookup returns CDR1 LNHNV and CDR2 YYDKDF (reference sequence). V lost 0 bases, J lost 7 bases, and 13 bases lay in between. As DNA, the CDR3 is TGTGCCACCAGCAGAGATCTTGCGGGACAACAGCCCCAGCATTTT. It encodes CATSRDLAGQQPQHF.

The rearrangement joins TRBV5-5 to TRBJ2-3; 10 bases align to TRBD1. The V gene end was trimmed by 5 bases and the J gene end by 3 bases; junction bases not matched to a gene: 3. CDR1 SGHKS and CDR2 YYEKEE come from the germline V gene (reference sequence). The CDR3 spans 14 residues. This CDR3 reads CASRRQGATDTQYF. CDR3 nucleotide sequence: TGTGCCAGCAGACGACAGGGGGCAACAGATACGCAGTATTTT.

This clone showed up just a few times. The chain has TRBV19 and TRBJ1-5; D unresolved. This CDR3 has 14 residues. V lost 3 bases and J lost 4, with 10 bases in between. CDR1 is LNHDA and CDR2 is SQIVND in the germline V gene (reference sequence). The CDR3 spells CASSIRRGNQPQHF. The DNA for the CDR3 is TGTGCCAGTAGTATTCGGCGGGGTAATCAGCCCCAGCATTTT. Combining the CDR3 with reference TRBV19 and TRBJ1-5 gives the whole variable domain DGGITQSPKYLFRKEGQNVTLSCEQNLNHDAMYWYRQDPGQGLRLIYYSQIVNDFQKGDIAEGYSVSREKKESFPLTVTSAQKNPTAFYLCASSIRRGNQPQHFGDGTRLSIL.

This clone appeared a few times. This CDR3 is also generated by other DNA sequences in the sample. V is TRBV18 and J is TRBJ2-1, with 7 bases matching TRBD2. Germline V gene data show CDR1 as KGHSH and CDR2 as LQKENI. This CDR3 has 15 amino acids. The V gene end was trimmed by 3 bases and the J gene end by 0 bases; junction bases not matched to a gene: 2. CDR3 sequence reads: CASSPGGSSYNEQFF. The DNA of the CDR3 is TGTGCCAGCTCACCGGGCGGGAGCTCCTACAATGAGCAGTTCTTC.